The sequence of this T cell receptor beta chain was determined in a study of OX40 agonist ivuxolimab in advanced cancers. Study-wide background: Patients were treated with ivuxolimab, an agonistic anti-OX40 (CD134) antibody.

Study-level points and caveats: Partial responders at 0.1-3.0 mg/kg showed near-lowest clonal expansion.

This clone was seen a few times. Antigen unknown. Germline trimming cut 6 bases from V and 8 bases from J; bases unmatched to any gene: 7. The length of the CDR3 is 14 residues. Germline V gives CDR1 SNHLY, CDR2 FYNNEI. Only in-frame clones appear in the TCRdb table, and some are missing; sequencing was by immunoSEQ multiplex PCR. The sample consists of approximately 21,000 clones, roughly 82% of them appearing once. V gene TRBV2 combines with J gene TRBJ1-4, with 9 nucleotides matching TRBD1. This sample comprised CD4+ or CD8+ T cells sorted from blood, obtained in a trial of the OX40 agonist ivuxolimab. This receptor was identified in an adult with an advanced solid tumor such as melanoma, head and neck, liver or kidney cancer. CDR3 protein: CASSDRGTGEKLFF. CDR3 sequence (DNA): TGTGCCAGCAGCGACAGGGGGACAGGGGAAAAACTGTTTTTT. Complete variable domain (other parts from reference TRBV2 and TRBJ1-4): EPEVTQTPSHQVTQMGQEVILRCVPISNHLYFYWYRQILGQKVEFLVSFYNNEISEKSEIFDDQFSVERPDGSNFTLKIRSTKLEDSAMYFCASSDRGTGEKLFFGSGTQLSVL.